A single sample is the source of the 27 T cell receptor beta chains below, sequenced in a study of somatic mutations in cytotoxic T cells in rheumatoid arthritis. Here immunoSEQ multiplex PCR was the method, and the copy in TCRdb shows in-frame clones only, minus some. The table shows approximately 13,000 clones, with roughly 80% occurring only once. Input material: CD8+ T cells sorted from blood. The receptors shown here come from an adult with rheumatoid arthritis.

This chain connects TRBV19 to TRBJ2-6, with no clear D. CDR1 LNHDA and CDR2 SQIVND come from the germline V gene (reference sequence). Trimming stripped 3 bases from V and 0 bases from J, with 9 bases between. The CDR3 spans 16 residues. The CDR3 DNA sequence: TGTGCCAGTAGTATTTTAAGGGCCTCTGGGGCCAACGTCCTGACTTTC. This sequence encodes CASSILRASGANVLTF.

V is TRBV7-6 and J is TRBJ2-2; TRBD1 or TRBD2 may be the D gene (6 bases each). CDR1 and CDR2 from the germline V gene are SGHVS and FNYEAQ. Trimming removed 1 base from V and 2 bases from J, with 14 bases in between. This CDR3 has 17 residues. The DNA of the CDR3 is TGTGCCAGCAGCTTAGGAAGTGGGGGGCCCAACACCGGGGAGCTGTTTTTT. Translated: CASSLGSGGPNTGELFF. Full variable domain (missing parts from reference TRBV7-6 and TRBJ2-2): GAGVSQSPRYKVTKRGQDVALRCDPISGHVSLYWYRQALGQGPEFLTYFNYEAQQDKSGLPNDRFSAERPEGSISTLTIQRTEQRDSAMYRCASSLGSGGPNTGELFFGEGSRLTVL.

The CDR3 loop reads CAWMKGLADYNEQFF. DNA for the CDR3: TGTGCCTGGATGAAAGGGCTAGCGGATTACAATGAGCAGTTCTTC. V usage is TRBV30 and J usage is TRBJ2-1; 7 bases align to TRBD2. This CDR3 is built from 15 residues. The V gene's germline CDR1 is GTSNPN and CDR2 SVGIG (reference sequence). The ends lost 4 bases at V and 4 bases at J; junction bases unmatched: 10.

The J gene is TRBJ2-7, the V gene TRBV6-5; 10 nucleotides line up with TRBD1. Germline CDR1 reads MNHEY; CDR2 reads SVGAGI. The CDR3 is 16 amino acids. J lost 1 base, V lost 0 bases, and 3 bases had no gene match. CDR3 coding DNA: TGTGCCAGCAGTTACTCGGGACAGGGGTTTTCCTACGAGCAGTACTTC. Translation: CASSYSGQGFSYEQYF.

In its sample, this clone was seen once. The genes are TRBV7-8 and TRBJ1-2; 9 bases line up with TRBD1. The CDR3 is 13 residues long. J lost 4 bases, V lost 5 bases, and 2 bases had no gene match. Germline V gene data show CDR1 as SGHVS and CDR2 as FQNEAQ. Here the CDR3 reads CASSLDRGYGYTF. The CDR3 nucleotides read TGTGCCAGCAGCCTGGACAGGGGCTATGGCTACACCTTC.

The rearrangement joins TRBV5-1 to TRBJ1-1; D not certain. Germline V CDR1 and CDR2: SGHRS, YFSETQ. Trimming left V 1 base short and J 0 bases short, with 10 bases between. The CDR3 has 15 residues. DNA of the CDR3: TGCGCCAGCAGCTTGAATGGGCAGTTGAACACTGAAGCTTTCTTT. It translates to CASSLNGQLNTEAFF. The whole variable domain, remainder taken from reference TRBV5-1 and TRBJ1-1, is KAGVTQTPRYLIKTRGQQVTLSCSPISGHRSVSWYQQTPGQGLQFLFEYFSETQRNKGNFPGRFSGRQFSNSRSEMNVSTLELGDSALYLCASSLNGQLNTEAFFGQGTRLTVV.

The V and J genes are TRBV18 and TRBJ1-3; 7 bases match TRBD1. Germline V gives CDR1 KGHSH, CDR2 LQKENI. The trim removed 0 bases at V and 4 bases at J, leaving 6 bases unmatched. This CDR3 region has 16 residues. CDR3 bases: TGTGCCAGCTCACCACCACCAGGGGGACACGGAAACACCATATATTTT. Its protein product is CASSPPPGGHGNTIYF.

This clone was detected only once. The rearrangement uses TRBV4-1 and TRBJ2-7; 8 nucleotides align to TRBD2. The CDR3 consists of 14 residues. J was trimmed by 0 bases and V by 3 bases; bases with no gene match: 1. Germline-derived CDR1 and CDR2 are MGHRA and YSYEKL. The CDR3 protein is CASSQREDSYEQYF. CDR3 DNA sequence: TGCGCCAGCAGCCAGCGGGAGGACTCCTACGAGCAGTACTTC.

The chain combines TRBV19 with TRBJ2-7; 9 nucleotides match TRBD1. V shed 5 bases, J shed 3 bases, and the junction held 8 bases outside the gene matches. Germline lookup yields CDR1 LNHDA and CDR2 SQIVND (reference sequence). The CDR3 sequence is 15 residues long. Written as DNA, the CDR3 is TGTGCCAGTAGTGCGACGGTGGGACAGGGCTACGAGCAGTACTTC. It translates to CASSATVGQGYEQYF. Full variable domain (outside the CDR3, taken from reference TRBV19 and TRBJ2-7): DGGITQSPKYLFRKEGQNVTLSCEQNLNHDAMYWYRQDPGQGLRLIYYSQIVNDFQKGDIAEGYSVSREKKESFPLTVTSAQKNPTAFYLCASSATVGQGYEQYFGPGTRLTVT.

A single count supports this clone. V is TRBV5-1 and J is TRBJ2-7, with 12 bases aligning to TRBD2. J gave up 3 bases and V 4 bases, and 5 bases lay outside the gene matches. Germline loops: CDR1 SGHRS, CDR2 YFSETQ. This CDR3 is 15 amino acids long. The CDR3 DNA reads TGCGCCAGCAGCCCAGGGACTAGCGGGCGCTACGAGCAGTACTTC. Amino acid sequence: CASSPGTSGRYEQYF.

CDR3 bases: TGTGCCAGCAGCCGCAGACAGGGGGCGGATGAAAAACTGTTTTTT. Translated, it gives CASSRRQGADEKLFF. J is TRBJ1-4 and V is TRBV7-9; 10 bases line up with TRBD1. This CDR3 has 15 amino acids. Germline-derived CDR1 and CDR2 are SEHNR and FQNEAQ (reference sequence). V gave up 5 bases and J gave up 6 bases; unmatched junction bases: 6.

This clone was seen a few times. The V gene is TRBV7-9, the J gene TRBJ1-1, with D possibly TRBD1 on 5 matching bases. Germline V gene sequence: CDR1 SEHNR, CDR2 FQNEAQ (reference sequence). The CDR3 extends over 13 amino acids. The V end lost 0 bases, the J end lost 4 bases, and 6 bases lay between the germline ends. CDR3 amino acids: CASSLAGVTEAFF. The CDR3 nucleotides are TGTGCCAGCAGCTTAGCAGGGGTCACTGAAGCTTTCTTT.

The V call is TRBV5-1, the J call TRBJ2-1; 7 nucleotides match TRBD2. This CDR3 comprises 17 residues. J lost 0 bases, V lost 2 bases, and 8 bases had no gene match. Per the germline V gene, CDR1 is SGHRS and CDR2 is YFSETQ. CDR3 coding DNA: TGCGCCAGCAGCTTTACTAGCGTCGCTAGCTCCTACAATGAGCAGTTCTTC. Translating it yields CASSFTSVASSYNEQFF.

The CDR3 region is CASSETGTGVPQPQHF. Here the CDR3 DNA reads TGTGCCAGCAGTGAAACCGGGACAGGGGTTCCTCAGCCCCAGCATTTT. The rearrangement uses TRBV2 and TRBJ1-5, with 10 bases lining up with TRBD1. The CDR3 consists of 16 residues. CDR1 and CDR2 from the germline V gene are SNHLY and FYNNEI. Trimming cost V 2 bases and J 6 bases; bases outside gene matches: 7.

J is TRBJ2-7 and V is TRBV5-1, with D possibly matching TRBD1 (5 bases). With 0 bases removed from V and 4 bases from J, the gap between germline ends came to 5 bases. There are 12 residues in the CDR3. Germline V gene lookup returns CDR1 SGHRS and CDR2 YFSETQ. The CDR3 sequence is CASSLEGYEQYF. CDR3 DNA sequence: TGCGCCAGCAGCTTGGAGGGGTACGAGCAGTACTTC.

This chain joins TRBV28 and TRBJ2-3, with D possibly matching TRBD1 (5 bases). Trimming took off 6 bases at V and 0 bases at J, with 16 bases between the two ends. Germline CDR1 and CDR2: MDHEN and SYDVKM. This CDR3 is built from 16 residues. Written as DNA, the CDR3 is TGTGCCAGCAGGGGGCGACTTGTCTCTAGCACAGATACGCAGTATTTT. This sequence encodes CASRGRLVSSTDTQYF.

The chain links TRBV28 to TRBJ1-5; 9 nucleotides agree with TRBD1. This CDR3 has 14 amino acids. J gave up 7 bases and V 6 bases, and 7 bases lay outside the gene matches. The germline V gene has CDR1 MDHEN and CDR2 SYDVKM. CDR3 DNA: TGTGCCAGCAGCTTTACAGGGGGCAGGCAGCCCCAGCATTTT. This translates into CASSFTGGRQPQHF.

In its sample, this clone was seen a few times. This chain uses TRBV7-6 with TRBJ2-7, with D perhaps assigned TRBD1 or TRBD2 (5 bases each). The CDR3 has 14 residues. Germline V gives CDR1 SGHVS, CDR2 FNYEAQ. Trimming pared 1 base from V and 2 bases from J, leaving 9 bases between. DNA for the CDR3: TGTGCCAGCAGCTTAGGGGGGTCAGCCTACGAGCAGTACTTC. Encoded protein: CASSLGGSAYEQYF.

The gene calls are TRBV15 and TRBJ2-1, with 9 bases identical to TRBD2. There are 16 residues in the CDR3. Germline assignment: CDR1 LNHNV and CDR2 YYDKDF (reference sequence). With V trimmed by 4 bases and J by 7 bases, 11 bases remained unmatched. Here the CDR3 reads CATSINSGRVGNEQFF. The CDR3 nucleotides are TGTGCCACCAGCATTAATAGCGGGAGAGTAGGAAATGAGCAGTTCTTC.

The chain uses TRBV11-2 and TRBJ2-1; perhaps TRBD2 as D (5 bases). This CDR3 comprises 16 residues. The ends were cut back, 1 base at V and 0 bases at J, with 10 bases in the middle. Per germline, CDR1 SGHAT and CDR2 FQNNGV. CDR3 sequence reads: CASSLGGMSSYNEQFF. The CDR3 bases are TGTGCCAGCAGCTTAGGAGGGATGAGCTCCTACAATGAGCAGTTCTTC.

Regarding this clone: A much more abundant neighbour one base away suggests this may be a read error. The chain is built from TRBV5-5 and TRBJ2-7; D ambiguous. Deletions cut 2 bases from V and 3 bases from J, with 9 bases between. The CDR3 is made up of 13 amino acids. The germline CDR1 and CDR2 sequences are SGHKS and YYEKEE (reference sequence). The CDR3: CASSLGQYYEQYF. CDR3 nucleotides: TGTGCCAGCAGCTTAGGGCAGTACTACGAGCAGTACTTC. The variable domain in full, with the rest retrieved from reference TRBV5-5 and TRBJ2-7, is DAGVTQSPTHLIKTRGQQVTLRCSPISGHKSVSWYQQVLGQGPQFIFQYYEKEERGRGNFPDRFSARQFPNYSSELNVNALLLGDSALYLCASSLGQYYEQYFGPGTRLTVT.

The rearrangement uses TRBV5-4 and TRBJ2-5; 7 positions agree with TRBD1. CDR1 is SGHNT, CDR2 YYREEE, per germline (reference sequence). The CDR3 length is 14 residues. V dropped 0 bases and J dropped 5; count of bases not matched to a gene: 4. The CDR3, as DNA: TGTGCCAGCAGCTTGGAAGGGGGCGGGGAGACCCAGTACTTC. Protein sequence: CASSLEGGGETQYF.

The chain is built from TRBV5-1 and TRBJ2-5, with 9 bases lining up with TRBD1. The J call may not be correct, given that the DNA end is closer to TRBJ2-7. This CDR3 spans 14 amino acids. CDR1 and CDR2 (germline): SGHRS, YFSETQ. The CDR3 sequence is CASSWGTGRYEQYF. The CDR3 coding sequence is TGCGCCAGCAGCTGGGGGACAGGGCGTTACGAGCAGTACTTC.

The genes are TRBV7-9 and TRBJ1-2; D is unclear. Germline lookup yields CDR1 SEHNR and CDR2 FQNEAQ (reference sequence). This CDR3 has 14 amino acids. V gave up 3 bases and J gave up 12 bases, with 20 bases separating them. Here the CDR3 reads CASSLLAANRRHTF. The CDR3 DNA sequence: TGTGCCAGCAGCTTGCTTGCGGCTAACCGAAGGCACACCTTC.

The V and J genes are TRBV12-2 and TRBJ2-5; the table assigns TRBD2, which was not confirmed against the DNA. TRBV12-2 is tagged as a pseudogene. The CDR3 has 14 residues. The CDR3, as DNA: TGTGCAAGTCGCTTAGCTAGACGAGGGGAGACCCAGTACTTC. Protein: CASRLARRGETQYF.

V gene TRBV6-1 combines with J gene TRBJ1-2; 8 nucleotides agree with TRBD1. Per germline, CDR1 MNHNS and CDR2 SASEGT. The CDR3 has 14 amino acids. V gave up 6 bases and J gave up 4 bases; unmatched junction bases: 7. The CDR3, as DNA: TGTGCCAGCAGGGACAGGGACGCCCTCTATGGCTACACCTTC. This gives the protein CASRDRDALYGYTF.

This chain joins TRBV7-9 and TRBJ2-7; D unclear. V was clipped by 6 bases and J by 1 base, with 19 bases between them. Germline CDR1 SEHNR, CDR2 FQNEAQ (reference sequence). This CDR3 is 16 amino acids long. The CDR3 nucleotides are TGTGCCAGCAGTTCCCCTTTGGAGACTCCATCCTACGAGCAGTACTTC. Translation: CASSSPLETPSYEQYF.